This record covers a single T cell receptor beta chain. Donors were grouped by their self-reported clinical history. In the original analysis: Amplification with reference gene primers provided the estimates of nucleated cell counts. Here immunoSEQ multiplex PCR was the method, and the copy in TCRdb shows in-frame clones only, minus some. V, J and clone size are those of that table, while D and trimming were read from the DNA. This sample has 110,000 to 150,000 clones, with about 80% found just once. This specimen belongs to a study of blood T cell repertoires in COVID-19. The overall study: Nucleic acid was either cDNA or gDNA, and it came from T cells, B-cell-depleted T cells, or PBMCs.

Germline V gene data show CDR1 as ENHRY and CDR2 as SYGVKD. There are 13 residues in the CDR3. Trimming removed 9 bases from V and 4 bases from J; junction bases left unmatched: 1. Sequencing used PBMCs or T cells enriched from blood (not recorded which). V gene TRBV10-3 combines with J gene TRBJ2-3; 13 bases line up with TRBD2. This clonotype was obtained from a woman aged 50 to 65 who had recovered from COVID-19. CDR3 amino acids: CAIGLAGADTQYF. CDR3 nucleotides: TGTGCCATTGGACTAGCGGGGGCAGATACGCAGTATTTT.